The clone carrying this TCR beta chain was counted many times. What it recognizes is unknown. These data come from a study of beta chain features in type 1 diabetes. Notes on the study in general: TCRB CDR3 length was moderately but significantly reduced in all four CD4+ subsets of Type 1 diabetes patients.

The authors reverse transcribed all of the isolated RNA, so sequencing captured expressed TCRB transcripts. Assay: immunoSEQ multiplex PCR; the TCRdb copy retains only in-frame clones and omits some. The table lists hundreds of thousands of clones, over 9.5% of them singletons, with approximately 0.045% in the top ten. CDR3 length equals 11 residues. The germline CDR1 and CDR2 sequences are PRHDT and FYEKMQ (reference sequence). V dropped 3 bases and J dropped 5 bases, with 4 bases sitting between them. The chain uses TRBV13 and TRBJ2-5; D is ambiguous. Sequences were obtained from naive CD4+ T cells from blood. This sequence was found in a woman under 30 in good health. CDR3 sequence (DNA): TGTGCCAGCAGCTTTGGGGAGACCCAGTACTTC. Protein sequence: CASSFGETQYF.